These 20 T cell receptor beta chains share one sample of origin, sequenced in a study of Graves' ophthalmopathy and Graves' hyperthyroidism (dated by TCRdb to between 2018 and 2020). TCRdb shows the sequencer as Illumina HiSeq 2000. TCR beta CDR3 regions were amplified from RNA transcripts for repertoire sequencing. A first-round RT-PCR used HTBI primers with the Qiagen OneStep RT-PCR kit, followed by a second-round multiplex PCR, size selection and purification. TCRdb reprocessed the public reads (quality trimming at Q25 with fastp, clone calling with MiXCR) and kept in-frame beta chains. Entries that share a CDR3 protein sequence are merged under the most common genes and DNA. The sample table lists approximately 480,000 distinct CDR3 sequences, 14% of them with a count of one. Roughly 10% of the sample rests with the top ten. The sequencing sample was made of blood. All receptors come from a woman in her twenties or thirties with Graves' ophthalmopathy. Donor details come from another sample of the same person, matched by shared clones.

This chain uses TRBV7-9 with TRBJ2-2; D may be TRBD1 (6 bases). The CDR3 spans 13 residues. CDR1 is SEHNR and CDR2 is FQNEAQ in the germline V gene (reference sequence). V lost 8 bases to trimming and J lost 6 bases, with 13 bases between them. Here the CDR3 reads CASRTRTAGELFF. In nucleotides, the CDR3 is TGTGCCAGCCGCACCCGGACAGCCGGGGAGCTGTTTTTT.

This clonotype was found many times. The chain couples TRBV28 to TRBJ1-1, with D possibly being TRBD1 (6 bases). Germline lookup yields CDR1 MDHEN and CDR2 SYDVKM. The CDR3 spans 15 residues. V dropped 7 bases and J dropped 0 bases, with 15 bases sitting between them. CDR3 protein: CASTPYRELNTEAFF. The CDR3 region has the DNA TGTGCCAGCACCCCTTACAGGGAACTGAACACTGAAGCTTTCTTT.

The V call is TRBV10-3, the J call TRBJ1-2; possibly TRBD1 for D (6 bases). The CDR3 extends over 15 amino acids. Germline CDR1 reads ENHRY; CDR2 reads SYGVKD. Trimming took 3 bases from V and 0 from J, leaving 11 bases between them. CDR3 residues: CAISDGQWANYGYTF. The CDR3 DNA sequence: TGTGCCATCAGTGACGGACAGTGGGCTAACTATGGCTACACCTTC.

The chain joins TRBV4-1 to TRBJ2-7; 8 nucleotides line up with TRBD1. The V segment lost 3 bases and the J segment 0 bases; nucleotides outside the gene matches: 10. The germline gives CDR1 MGHRA, CDR2 YSYEKL. The length of the CDR3 is 17 residues. CDR3 residues: CASSQRQPGQDSYEQYF. The CDR3 DNA sequence: TGCGCCAGCAGCCAGAGACAACCGGGACAGGACTCCTACGAGCAGTACTTC.

There are many counts of this clonotype. The chain couples TRBV12-3 or TRBV12-4 to TRBJ1-1, with a weak D call TRBD1 (6 bases). V was cut by 6 bases and J by 5 bases, with 22 bases left in between. This CDR3 is built from 16 residues. The CDR3 sequence: CASRPDRRGSWTEAFF. The CDR3 DNA reads as TGTGCCAGCAGACCCGACAGGCGGGGGAGTTGGACTGAAGCTTTCTTT.

The table lists this clonotype with many counts. The chain joins TRBV4-2 to TRBJ1-2; 8 nucleotides agree with TRBD1. CDR3 length equals 15 residues. The V segment lost 0 bases and the J segment 2 bases; nucleotides outside the gene matches: 2. Germline CDR1 LGHNA, CDR2 YNFKEQ. CDR3 in amino acids: CASSQESGGNYGYTF. The CDR3 region has the DNA TGTGCCAGCAGCCAAGAGTCAGGGGGCAACTATGGCTACACCTTC.

This clonotype was seen ten or more times. The rearrangement joins TRBV27 to TRBJ1-2; D is perhaps TRBD1 (5 bases). The V and J ends lost 2 bases and 3 bases respectively, with 7 bases between them. The CDR3 extends over 13 amino acids. CDR1 is MNHEY and CDR2 is SMNVEV in the germline V gene (reference sequence). CDR3 nucleotides: TGTGCCAGCAGTTTAAGGGGAGACTATGGCTACACCTTC. As protein: CASSLRGDYGYTF.

In its sample, this clonotype was seen many times. The J gene is TRBJ1-2, the V gene TRBV30; no definite D call. CDR3 size: 13 residues. The V end lost 0 bases, the J end lost 7 bases, and 12 bases lay between the germline ends. Germline CDR1 and CDR2: GTSNPN and SVGIG (reference sequence). CDR3 DNA: TGTGCCTGGAGTGTACCGGCCGGGATTGGCTACACCTTC. Amino acid sequence: CAWSVPAGIGYTF.

The chain uses TRBV6-1 and TRBJ2-1; the D gene is possibly TRBD2 (5 bases). This CDR3 is 14 amino acids long. Per germline, CDR1 MNHNS and CDR2 SASEGT. Trimming left V 8 bases short and J 8 bases short, with 19 bases between. CDR3 loop: CASVSRTFGYEQFF. CDR3 DNA sequence: TGTGCCAGCGTCTCCCGGACTTTTGGATATGAGCAGTTCTTC.

This clonotype was recorded at least ten times. The genes are TRBV6-2 or TRBV6-3 and TRBJ2-7; perhaps TRBD2 as D (5 bases). CDR1 is MNHEY and CDR2 is SVGEGT in the germline V gene. The CDR3 length is 16 residues. Trimming shortened V by 5 bases and J by 0 bases, and 17 bases separated the two germline ends. Here the CDR3 reads CASSTQRSGDSYEQYF. CDR3 in DNA: TGTGCCAGCAGTACCCAGAGAAGCGGCGACTCCTACGAGCAGTACTTC.

Comment on this clonotype: A much more abundant neighbour one base away suggests this may be a read error. V is TRBV5-1 and J is TRBJ2-7; D gene ambiguous. Germline CDR1 is SGHRS and CDR2 is YFSETQ. V lost 1 base and J lost 2, with 4 bases in between. The CDR3 runs to 12 residues. CDR3 in amino acids: CASSLTAYEQYV. The CDR3 DNA reads TGCGCCAGCAGCTTGACAGCCTACGAGCAGTACGTC.

At least ten counts were recorded for this clonotype. The V and J genes are TRBV27 and TRBJ2-6, with D possibly being TRBD1 (6 bases). This CDR3 contains 18 residues. CDR1 and CDR2 (germline): MNHEY, SMNVEV (reference sequence). Trimming left V 5 bases short and J 0 bases short, with 17 bases between. The CDR3 loop reads CASSEGHSMASGANVLTF. The CDR3 nucleotides read TGTGCCAGCAGTGAGGGACACTCGATGGCCTCTGGGGCCAACGTCCTGACTTTC.

This clonotype occurred many times. The CDR3 DNA follows: TGTGCCAGCAGCTTAGCGGCGACAGTCTATAATTCACCCCTCCACTTT. Translated, it gives CASSLAATVYNSPLHF. The chain is built from TRBV11-2 and TRBJ1-6, with D possibly being TRBD1 (5 bases). V lost 1 base and J lost 3, with 10 bases in between. This CDR3 contains 16 residues. Per germline, CDR1 SGHAT and CDR2 FQNNGV. Using reference TRBV11-2 and TRBJ1-6 for the parts outside the CDR3, the full variable domain is EAGVAQSPRYKIIEKRQSVAFWCNPISGHATLYWYQQILGQGPKLLIQFQNNGVVDDSQLPKDRFSAERLKGVDSTLKIQPAKLEDSAVYLCASSLAATVYNSPLHFGNGTRLTVT.

There are a few counts of this clonotype. The chain links TRBV27 to TRBJ2-5, with a tentative D call TRBD1 (5 bases). The V end was cut by 0 bases, the J end by 1 base, with 12 bases between. CDR1 and CDR2 from the germline V gene are MNHEY and SMNVEV (reference sequence). This CDR3 comprises 16 residues. Here the CDR3 DNA reads TGTGCCAGCAGTTTATCAGGGGCTTTCACCCAAGAGACCCAGTACTTC. Amino acid sequence: CASSLSGAFTQETQYF.

Turning to this clonotype: A much larger clone differs from this one at a single base, so this may be a read error. The chain combines TRBV27 with TRBJ2-4; D not certain. CDR3 length: 15 amino acids. CDR1 is MNHEY and CDR2 is SMNVEV in the germline V gene (reference sequence). DNA for the CDR3: TGTGCCAGCAGTTTATCGCCTGGCGGCAGAAACATTAAGTACTTC. It codes for CASSLSPGGRNIKYF.

This clonotype has at least ten counts. Written as DNA, the CDR3 is TGCAGTGCTAGAAAAGCGGGAGGGCCGGACGAGCAGTACTTC. Translating it yields CSARKAGGPDEQYF. The rearrangement joins TRBV20-1 to TRBJ2-7; 10 bases match TRBD2. The V gene's germline CDR1 is DFQATT and CDR2 SNEGSKA (reference sequence). The CDR3 contains 14 residues. The J segment lost 5 bases and the V segment lost 2 bases, leaving 6 bases of the junction unmatched.

Note on this clonotype: A much larger clone sits a single nucleotide away, making a read error possible. This chain links TRBV6-1 with TRBJ1-5; 11 nucleotides agree with TRBD1. J gave up 6 bases and V 0 bases, and 4 bases lay outside the gene matches. The CDR3 is 16 amino acids. CDR1 is MNHNS, CDR2 SASEGT, per germline. This chain's CDR3 is CASSEAEGQGGQPQHF. CDR3 DNA: TGTGCCAGCAGTGAAGCGGAGGGACAGGGGGGTCAGCCCCAGCATTTT.

At least ten counts were recorded for this clonotype. The chain uses TRBV7-2 and TRBJ1-3; TRBD1 might be the D (5 bases). The CDR3 sequence is 15 residues long. The germline CDR1 and CDR2 sequences are SGHTA and FQGNSA. Between the trimmed V and J ends, which lost 3 bases and 4 bases, there was a span of 13 bases. CDR3 sequence: CASSFPGPTGNTIYF. For the CDR3, the DNA is TGTGCCAGCAGCTTTCCGGGACCGACGGGAAACACCATATATTTT.

This clonotype came up many times. The chain employs TRBV7-9 and TRBJ1-6, with D hard to call. The CDR3 totals 14 residues. CDR1 is SEHNR, CDR2 FQNEAQ, per germline (reference sequence). Trimming stripped 1 base from V and 7 bases from J, with 8 bases between. Here the CDR3 DNA reads TGTGCCAGCAGCTTAGGAGGGCCCAATTCACCCCTCCACTTT. Amino acid sequence: CASSLGGPNSPLHF.

The CDR3 loop reads CASSPRTLGDDEQYF. The CDR3 DNA reads TGTGCCAGCAGTCCCCGGACCCTAGGAGACGACGAGCAGTACTTC. The genes are TRBV12-3 or TRBV12-4 and TRBJ2-7; no reliable D call. With 5 bases removed from V and 5 bases from J, the gap between germline ends came to 19 bases. This CDR3 comprises 15 residues.